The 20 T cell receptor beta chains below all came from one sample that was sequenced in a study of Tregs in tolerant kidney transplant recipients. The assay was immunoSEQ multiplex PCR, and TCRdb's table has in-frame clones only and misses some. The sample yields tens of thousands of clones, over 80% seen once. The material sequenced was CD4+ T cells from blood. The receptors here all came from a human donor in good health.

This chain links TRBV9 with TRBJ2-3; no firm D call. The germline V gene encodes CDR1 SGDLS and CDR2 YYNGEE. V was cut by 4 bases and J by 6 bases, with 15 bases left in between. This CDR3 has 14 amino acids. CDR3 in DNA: TGTGCCAGCAGCACCCGACCTACGGCCGATACGCAGTATTTT. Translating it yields CASSTRPTADTQYF.

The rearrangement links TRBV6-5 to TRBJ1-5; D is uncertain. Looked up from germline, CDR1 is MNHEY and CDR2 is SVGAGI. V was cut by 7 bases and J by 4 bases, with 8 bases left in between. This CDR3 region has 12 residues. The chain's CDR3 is CASTAQNQPQHF. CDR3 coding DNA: TGTGCCAGCACAGCCCAAAATCAGCCCCAGCATTTT.

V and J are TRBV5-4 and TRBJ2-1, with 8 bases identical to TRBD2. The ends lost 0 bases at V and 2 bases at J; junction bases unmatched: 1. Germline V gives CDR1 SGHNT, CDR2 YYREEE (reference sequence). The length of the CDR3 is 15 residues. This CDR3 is CASSLDSGTYNEQFF. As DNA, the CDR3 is TGTGCCAGCAGCTTGGATAGCGGGACCTACAATGAGCAGTTCTTC. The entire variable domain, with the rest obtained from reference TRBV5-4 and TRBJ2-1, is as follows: ETGVTQSPTHLIKTRGQQVTLRCSSQSGHNTVSWYQQALGQGPQFIFQYYREEENGRGNFPPRFSGLQFPNYSSELNVNALELDDSALYLCASSLDSGTYNEQFFGPGTRLTVL.

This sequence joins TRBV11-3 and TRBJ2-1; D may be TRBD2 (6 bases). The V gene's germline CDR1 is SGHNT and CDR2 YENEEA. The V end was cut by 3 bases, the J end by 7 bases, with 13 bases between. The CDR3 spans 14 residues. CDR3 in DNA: TGTGCCAGCAGCTTGCGCGGGACTGGGAATGAGCAGTTCTTC. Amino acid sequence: CASSLRGTGNEQFF.

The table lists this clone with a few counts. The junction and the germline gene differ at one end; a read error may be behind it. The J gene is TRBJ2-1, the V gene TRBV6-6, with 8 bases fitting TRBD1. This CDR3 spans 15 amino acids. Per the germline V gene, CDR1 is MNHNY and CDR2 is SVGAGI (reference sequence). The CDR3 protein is CASSDSRGPYNEQFF. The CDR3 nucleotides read TGTGCCAGCAGTGACTCCAGGGGGCCCTACAATGAGCAGTTCTTC.

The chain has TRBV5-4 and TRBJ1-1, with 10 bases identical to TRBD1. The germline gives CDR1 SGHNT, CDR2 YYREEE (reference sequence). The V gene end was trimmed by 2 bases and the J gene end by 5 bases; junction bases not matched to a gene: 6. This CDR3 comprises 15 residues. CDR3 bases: TGTGCCAGCAGCTTCGACCGGACAGGGGGAACTGAAGCTTTCTTT. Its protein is CASSFDRTGGTEAFF. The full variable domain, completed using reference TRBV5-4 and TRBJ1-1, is ETGVTQSPTHLIKTRGQQVTLRCSSQSGHNTVSWYQQALGQGPQFIFQYYREEENGRGNFPPRFSGLQFPNYSSELNVNALELDDSALYLCASSFDRTGGTEAFFGQGTRLTVV.

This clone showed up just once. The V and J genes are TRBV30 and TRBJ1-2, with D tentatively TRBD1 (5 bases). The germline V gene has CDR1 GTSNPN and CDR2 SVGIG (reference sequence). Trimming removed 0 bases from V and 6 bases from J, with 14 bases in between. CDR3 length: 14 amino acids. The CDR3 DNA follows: TGTGCCTGGAGTGTAATCGGACATTCGGATGGCTACACCTTC. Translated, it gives CAWSVIGHSDGYTF.

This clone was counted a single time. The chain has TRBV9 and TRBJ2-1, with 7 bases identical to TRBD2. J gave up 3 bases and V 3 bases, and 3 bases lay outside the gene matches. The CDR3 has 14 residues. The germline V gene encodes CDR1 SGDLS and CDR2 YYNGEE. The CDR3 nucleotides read TGTGCCAGCAGCGGAACGGGGGGCTACAATGAGCAGTTCTTC. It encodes CASSGTGGYNEQFF.

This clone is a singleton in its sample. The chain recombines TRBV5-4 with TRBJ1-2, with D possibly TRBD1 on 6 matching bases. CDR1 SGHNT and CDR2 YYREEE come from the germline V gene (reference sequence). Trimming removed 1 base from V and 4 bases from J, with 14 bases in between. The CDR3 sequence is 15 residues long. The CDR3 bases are TGTGCCAGCAGCTTGATCGGGGGACACCTCTATGGCTACACCTTC. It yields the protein CASSLIGGHLYGYTF. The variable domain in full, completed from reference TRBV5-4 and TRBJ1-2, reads ETGVTQSPTHLIKTRGQQVTLRCSSQSGHNTVSWYQQALGQGPQFIFQYYREEENGRGNFPPRFSGLQFPNYSSELNVNALELDDSALYLCASSLIGGHLYGYTFGSGTRLTVV.

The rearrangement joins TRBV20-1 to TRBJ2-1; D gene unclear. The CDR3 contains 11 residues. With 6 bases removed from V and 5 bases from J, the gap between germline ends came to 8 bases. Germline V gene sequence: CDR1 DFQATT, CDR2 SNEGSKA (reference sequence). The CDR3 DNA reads TGCAGTGCCCCCAGGAACAATGAGCAGTTCTTC. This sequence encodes CSAPRNNEQFF.

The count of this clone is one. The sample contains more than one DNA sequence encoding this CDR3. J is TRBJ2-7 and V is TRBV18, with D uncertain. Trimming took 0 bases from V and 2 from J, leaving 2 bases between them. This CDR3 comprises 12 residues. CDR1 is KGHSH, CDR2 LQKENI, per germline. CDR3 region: CASSPPTYEQYF. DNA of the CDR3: TGTGCCAGCTCACCACCGACCTACGAGCAGTACTTC.

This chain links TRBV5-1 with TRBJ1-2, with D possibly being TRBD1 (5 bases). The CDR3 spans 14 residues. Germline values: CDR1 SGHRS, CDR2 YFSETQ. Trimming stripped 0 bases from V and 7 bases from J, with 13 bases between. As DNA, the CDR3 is TGCGCCAGCAGCTTGGGAGCAGGGCTTTTTGGCTACACCTTC. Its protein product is CASSLGAGLFGYTF. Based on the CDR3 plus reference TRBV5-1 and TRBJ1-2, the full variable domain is KAGVTQTPRYLIKTRGQQVTLSCSPISGHRSVSWYQQTPGQGLQFLFEYFSETQRNKGNFPGRFSGRQFSNSRSEMNVSTLELGDSALYLCASSLGAGLFGYTFGSGTRLTVV.

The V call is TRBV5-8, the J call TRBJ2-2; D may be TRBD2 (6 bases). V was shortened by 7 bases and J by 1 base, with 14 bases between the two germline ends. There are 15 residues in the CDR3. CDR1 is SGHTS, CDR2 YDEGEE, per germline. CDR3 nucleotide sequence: TGTGCCAGCCTCCGACTAGACAAGAACACCGGGGAGCTGTTTTTT. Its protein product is CASLRLDKNTGELFF.

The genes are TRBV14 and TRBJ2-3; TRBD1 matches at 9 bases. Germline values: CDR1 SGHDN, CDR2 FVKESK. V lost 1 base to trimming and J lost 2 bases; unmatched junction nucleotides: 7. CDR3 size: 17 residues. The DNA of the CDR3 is TGTGCCAGCAGCCAAGCGTACAGGGGGCGGGACACAGATACGCAGTATTTT. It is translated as CASSQAYRGRDTDTQYF. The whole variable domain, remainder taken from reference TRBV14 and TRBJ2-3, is EAGVTQFPSHSVIEKGQTVTLRCDPISGHDNLYWYRRVMGKEIKFLLHFVKESKQDESGMPNNRFLAERTGGTYSTLKVQPAELEDSGVYFCASSQAYRGRDTDTQYFGPGTRLTVL.

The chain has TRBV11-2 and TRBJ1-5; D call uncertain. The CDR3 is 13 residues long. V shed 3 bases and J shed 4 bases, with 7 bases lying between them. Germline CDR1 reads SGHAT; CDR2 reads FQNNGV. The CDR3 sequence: CASSFSGNQPQHF. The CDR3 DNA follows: TGTGCCAGCAGCTTTTCGGGAAATCAGCCCCAGCATTTT.

CDR3 in amino acids: CASSFIRGRPYEQYF. The CDR3 nucleotides are TGTGCCAGCAGTTTCATCAGGGGGCGTCCGTACGAGCAGTACTTC. The chain couples TRBV6-5 to TRBJ2-7; 8 nucleotides align to TRBD1. This CDR3 is built from 15 residues. V was clipped by 4 bases and J by 4 bases; unmatched bases: 9. Per germline, CDR1 MNHEY and CDR2 SVGAGI.

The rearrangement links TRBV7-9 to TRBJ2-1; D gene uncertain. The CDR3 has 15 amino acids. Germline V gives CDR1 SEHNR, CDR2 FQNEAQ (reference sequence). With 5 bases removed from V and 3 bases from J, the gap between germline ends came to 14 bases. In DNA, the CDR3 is TGTGCCAGCAGCCCGCAGGATATTCTCTACAATGAGCAGTTCTTC. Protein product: CASSPQDILYNEQFF.

CDR3 loop: CASSQDRLAGVPNEQFF. In DNA form, the CDR3 reads TGCGCCAGCAGCCAAGATCGACTAGCGGGAGTTCCCAATGAGCAGTTCTTC. The gene calls are TRBV4-1 and TRBJ2-1, with 12 bases that match TRBD2. V gave up 0 bases and J gave up 6 bases; unmatched junction bases: 6. The CDR3 covers 17 residues. Germline loops: CDR1 MGHRA, CDR2 YSYEKL.

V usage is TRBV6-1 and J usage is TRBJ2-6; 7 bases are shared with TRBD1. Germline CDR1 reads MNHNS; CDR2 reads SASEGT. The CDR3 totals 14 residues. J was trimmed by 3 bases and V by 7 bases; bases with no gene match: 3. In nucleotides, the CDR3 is TGTGCCAGCAAAACAGGGGTTGGGGCCAACGTCCTGACTTTC. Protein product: CASKTGVGANVLTF.

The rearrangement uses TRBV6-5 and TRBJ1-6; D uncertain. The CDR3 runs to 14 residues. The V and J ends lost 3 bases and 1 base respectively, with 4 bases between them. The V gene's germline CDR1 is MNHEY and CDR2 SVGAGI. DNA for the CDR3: TGTGCCAGCAGTTATCGGTCCTATAATTCACCCCTCCACTTT. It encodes CASSYRSYNSPLHF.